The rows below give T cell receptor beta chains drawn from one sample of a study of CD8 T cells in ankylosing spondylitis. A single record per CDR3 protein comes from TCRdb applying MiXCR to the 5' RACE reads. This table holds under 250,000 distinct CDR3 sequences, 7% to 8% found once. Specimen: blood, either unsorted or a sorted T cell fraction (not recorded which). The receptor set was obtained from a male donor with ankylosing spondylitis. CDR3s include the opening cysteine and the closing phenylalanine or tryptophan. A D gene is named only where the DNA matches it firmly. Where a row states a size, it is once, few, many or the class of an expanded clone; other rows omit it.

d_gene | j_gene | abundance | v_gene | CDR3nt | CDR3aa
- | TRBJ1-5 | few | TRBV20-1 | TGCAGTGCTAGGTGGGATAGCAATCAGCCCCAGCATTTT | CSARWDSNQPQHF
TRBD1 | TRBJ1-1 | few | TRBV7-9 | TGTGCCAGCAGCTCAAGCCCCGACAGGGTGGCTTTCTTT | CASSSSPDRVAFF
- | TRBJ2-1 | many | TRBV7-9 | TGTGCCAGCAGCTTTTACCGGGAGATCAACAATGAGCAGTTCTTC | CASSFYREINNEQFF
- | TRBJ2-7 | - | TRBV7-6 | TGTGCCAGCAGCTTAGCCCCTCCCCCCTTGGTCAACGAGCAGTACTTC | CASSLAPPPLVNEQYF
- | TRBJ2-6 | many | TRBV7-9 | TGTGCCAGCAGCTTAGTCTCTGGGGCCAACGTCCTGACTTTC | CASSLVSGANVLTF
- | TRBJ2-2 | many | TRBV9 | TGTGCCAGCAGCGTAGTGGTGGCAGAGAACACCGGGGAGCTGTTTTTT | CASSVVVAENTGELFF
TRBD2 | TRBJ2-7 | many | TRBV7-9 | TGTGCCAGCAGCGCGGGAGGTAACTCCTACGAGCAGTACTTC | CASSAGGNSYEQYF
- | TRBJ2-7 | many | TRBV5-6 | TGTGCCAGCAGCCCGTACCCTGGATACGAGCAGTACTTC | CASSPYPGYEQYF
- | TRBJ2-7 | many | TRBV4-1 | TGCGCCAGCAGCCAAGCTGGCAGAGGGTTGGTCGAGCAGTACTTC | CASSQAGRGLVEQYF
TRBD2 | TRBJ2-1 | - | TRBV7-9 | TGTGCCAGCAGCTTCCCCGGGACTAGCATGAATGAGCAGTTCTTC | CASSFPGTSMNEQFF
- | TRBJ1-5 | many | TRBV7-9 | TGTGCCAGCAGCTCGACAGACCATAGCAATCAGCCCCAGCATTTT | CASSSTDHSNQPQHF
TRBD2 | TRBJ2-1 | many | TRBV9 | TGTGCCAGCAGCACTTTAGCGGGAGCTAGGGATGAGCAGTTCTTC | CASSTLAGARDEQFF
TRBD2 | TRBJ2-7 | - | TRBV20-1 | TGCAGTGCTGAGGCTAGCGGGAGGTCCTACGAGCAGTACTTC | CSAEASGRSYEQYF
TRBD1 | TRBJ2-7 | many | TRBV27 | TGTGCCAGCAGATCATTACCGGTAGCCGGGGACAGGCGCTCCTACGAGCAGTACTTC | CASRSLPVAGDRRSYEQYF
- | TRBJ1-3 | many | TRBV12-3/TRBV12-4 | TGTGCCAGCAACCCGTCGGGTCGGAGCTCTGGAAACACCATATATTTT | CASNPSGRSSGNTIYF
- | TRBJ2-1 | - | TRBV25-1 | TGTGCCAGCAGTGATGGGGGATACAATGAGCAGTTCTTC | CASSDGGYNEQFF
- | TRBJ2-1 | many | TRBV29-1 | TGCAGCGTTGAGCCTGGCTATAGAGAGCAGTTCTTC | CSVEPGYREQFF
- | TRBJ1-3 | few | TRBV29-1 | TGCAGCGTTGTCGGGTCTGGAAACACCATATATTTT | CSVVGSGNTIYF
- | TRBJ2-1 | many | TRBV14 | TGTGCCAGCAGTCCAAGATCGGGACACAGCTCCTACAATGAGCAGTTCTTC | CASSPRSGHSSYNEQFF
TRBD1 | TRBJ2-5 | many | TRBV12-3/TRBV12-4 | TGTGCCAGTGCGACAGGGTCGGGTTCCCAAGAGACCCAGTACTTC | CASATGSGSQETQYF
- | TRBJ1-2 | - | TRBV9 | TGTGCCAGCAGCGTAACCTCGGACAGCTATGGCTACACCTTC | CASSVTSDSYGYTF
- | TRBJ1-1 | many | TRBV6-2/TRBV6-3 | TGTGCCAGCAGTCTCATGGGGGTCGCCACTGAAGCTTTCTTT | CASSLMGVATEAFF
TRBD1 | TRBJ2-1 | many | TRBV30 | TGTGCCTCCGAGGGAGTACAGGGGAATGAGCAGTTCTTC | CASEGVQGNEQFF
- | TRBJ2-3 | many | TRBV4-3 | TGCGCCAGCAGCCAAGACGGCCAGGCAACAGATACGCAGTATTTT | CASSQDGQATDTQYF
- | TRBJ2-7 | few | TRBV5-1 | TGCGCCAGCAGCTTGGAGGGTGATTCTCGGGGGCAGTACTTC | CASSLEGDSRGQYF
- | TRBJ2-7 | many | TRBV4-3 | TGCGCCAGCAGCCAAGACGCAGGGAGCGCCTACGAGCAGTACTTC | CASSQDAGSAYEQYF
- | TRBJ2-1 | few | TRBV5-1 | TGCGCCAGCACCTCTAGCAATGAGCAGTTCTTC | CASTSSNEQFF
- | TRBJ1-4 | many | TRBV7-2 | TGTGCCAGCAGCCCTCACCCCGGATTTAATGAAAAACTGTTTTTT | CASSPHPGFNEKLFF
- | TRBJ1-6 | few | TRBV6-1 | TGTGCCAGCAGTCCCCAAGGGCCCTCCTATAATTCACCCCTCCACTTT | CASSPQGPSYNSPLHF